The rows below give T cell receptor beta chains drawn from one sample of a study of graft-versus-host responses after intestinal transplantation. Here immunoSEQ multiplex PCR was the method, and the copy in TCRdb shows in-frame clones only, minus some. The table includes about 150,000 clones, about 93% detected once. These receptors' targets are unknown. The sample here was unstimulated CD4+ T cells sorted from spleen or lymph node cells, taken before intestinal transplant. The receptor source for this set is a human donor who received an intestinal transplant. The CDR3 runs from the conserved cysteine through the conserved F or W.

v_gene	j_gene	CDR3aa
TRBV18	TRBJ2-2	CASSPTGQNTGELFF
TRBV5-1	TRBJ2-7	CASRQGLAGVGSYEQYF
TRBV10-3	TRBJ2-1	CATQGASGGLEQFF
TRBV30	TRBJ2-5	CAWSVLGTRQETQYF
TRBV5-1	TRBJ2-2	CASSLVSGGTGELFF
TRBV7-6	TRBJ2-7	CASSLGRGAYEQYF
TRBV6-5	TRBJ1-5	CASSDGYSNQPQHF
TRBV10-3	TRBJ2-1	CAISESTGNEQFF
TRBV2	TRBJ1-4	CATTQDRPVATNEKLFF
TRBV5-1	TRBJ2-7	CASSMKTSRSSYEQYF
TRBV30	TRBJ2-1	CAWRGLAYNEQFF
TRBV11-2	TRBJ1-2	CASNYSPSNYGYTF
TRBV7-9	TRBJ1-2	CASSQKGQGEGGYTF
TRBV7-8	TRBJ2-7	CASSLKRGPYEQYF
TRBV6-5	TRBJ1-1	CASTTLQGLKAFF
TRBV4-1	TRBJ1-3	CASSQPVRGSGNTIYF
TRBV10-3	TRBJ1-5	CAISPGRDNQPQHF
TRBV18	TRBJ2-7	CASSPRTSGGFYEQYF
TRBV7-2	TRBJ2-1	CASSTRTSGKNGDEQFF